These T cell receptor beta chains were read from a single sample in a study of T-cell memory formation after mild COVID-19. One entry per CDR3 protein results from TCRdb running MiXCR on the 5' RACE reads. The sample has about 390,000 distinct CDR3 sequences, approximately 15% seen once. Material for sequencing was PBMCs or a T cell subset sorted from them (not recorded which). The receptors come from a young man who had mild COVID-19 (a few samples of this study predate the infection). Cell type and time point are not known. Each CDR3 is given without its conserved first and last residue. A D gene is named only where the DNA matches it firmly. Expanded clones are given a class, and other clones once, few, many or no size at all.

V: TRBV6-2/TRBV6-3; length: 13; J: TRBJ1-2; D: TRBD1; size: few; CDR3: ASSYRTGGNYGYT
V: TRBV7-2; length: 13; J: TRBJ2-3; D: -; size: few; CDR3: ASSPRLTSTDTQY
V: TRBV5-6; length: 11; J: TRBJ2-5; D: -; size: -; CDR3: ATRQQGYETQY
V: TRBV20-1; length: 10; J: TRBJ2-2; D: -; size: -; CDR3: SAAAASGELF
V: TRBV5-6; length: 12; J: TRBJ1-1; D: -; size: -; CDR3: ASSPGMRATEAF
V: TRBV6-2/TRBV6-3; length: 12; J: TRBJ2-7; D: -; size: few; CDR3: ASRPSQGIGEQY
V: TRBV5-6; length: 12; J: TRBJ2-3; D: -; size: -; CDR3: ASKFRDGTDTQY
V: TRBV11-3; length: 13; J: TRBJ2-5; D: -; size: few; CDR3: ASSTGPYSPETQY
V: TRBV4-2; length: 14; J: TRBJ2-3; D: TRBD1; size: -; CDR3: ASSQDARGSRDTQY
V: TRBV27; length: 12; J: TRBJ1-5; D: -; size: few; CDR3: ASSLAGLNQPQH
V: TRBV11-1; length: 11; J: TRBJ2-1; D: -; size: -; CDR3: ASSFSIPNEQF
V: TRBV7-2; length: 14; J: TRBJ1-1; D: TRBD1; size: few; CDR3: ASSLNPGQMNTEAF
V: TRBV20-1; length: 15; J: TRBJ2-6; D: TRBD1; size: -; CDR3: SARVQGQGSGANVLT
V: TRBV3-1; length: 13; J: TRBJ2-2; D: TRBD1; size: few; CDR3: ASSAGTGDTGELF
V: TRBV7-2; length: 12; J: TRBJ1-1; D: TRBD1; size: -; CDR3: ASSATTGVTEAF
V: TRBV4-3; length: 12; J: TRBJ2-5; D: -; size: -; CDR3: ASSQDWGKETQY
V: TRBV3-1; length: 11; J: TRBJ2-1; D: TRBD1; size: -; CDR3: ASSRQGAYEQF
V: TRBV5-1; length: 13; J: TRBJ2-7; D: -; size: many; CDR3: ASSLFPLGGDEQY
V: TRBV9; length: 13; J: TRBJ2-2; D: TRBD1; size: few; CDR3: ASSPRTGPHGELF
V: TRBV6-5; length: 12; J: TRBJ1-2; D: -; size: few; CDR3: ASSYSASIYGYT
V: TRBV4-2; length: 13; J: TRBJ1-1; D: -; size: few; CDR3: ASSPTSREDTEAF
V: TRBV7-9; length: 13; J: TRBJ2-4; D: -; size: -; CDR3: ASSPIGGGGNIQY
V: TRBV5-1; length: 12; J: TRBJ2-5; D: -; size: -; CDR3: ASSWGDLQETQY
V: TRBV6-5; length: 13; J: TRBJ1-1; D: TRBD1; size: -; CDR3: ASSYMGQGDGEAF
V: TRBV7-9; length: 13; J: TRBJ1-2; D: -; size: -; CDR3: ASSPRKGRVYGYT
V: TRBV7-2; length: 12; J: TRBJ1-4; D: -; size: few; CDR3: ASSLRRTNEKLF
V: TRBV24-1; length: 11; J: TRBJ1-1; D: -; size: -; CDR3: ATRNRVGTEAF